The present entry profiles one T cell receptor beta chain with its context. CDR3 length: 15 amino acids. From germline, CDR1 is MNHEY and CDR2 SVGAGI. V gave up 6 bases and J gave up 5 bases, with 20 bases separating them. Clones were read by immunoSEQ multiplex PCR, and TCRdb kept only the in-frame ones, dropping some. The sample shows about 58,000 clones, approximately 78% of them seen only once. The sampling schedule covered blood at baseline, cycle 4 day 1, and cycle 7 day 1. This sample stems from a study of OX40 agonist ivuxolimab in advanced cancers. This clonotype was obtained from an adult with an advanced solid tumor such as melanoma, head and neck, liver or kidney cancer. This specimen consisted of CD4+ or CD8+ T cells sorted from blood, obtained in a trial of the OX40 agonist ivuxolimab. The V call is TRBV6-5, the J call TRBJ2-7; D is undetermined. This CDR3 is CASSPTWFTGNEQYF. The CDR3 nucleotides read TGTGCCAGCAGCCCTACCTGGTTCACTGGGAACGAGCAGTACTTC.